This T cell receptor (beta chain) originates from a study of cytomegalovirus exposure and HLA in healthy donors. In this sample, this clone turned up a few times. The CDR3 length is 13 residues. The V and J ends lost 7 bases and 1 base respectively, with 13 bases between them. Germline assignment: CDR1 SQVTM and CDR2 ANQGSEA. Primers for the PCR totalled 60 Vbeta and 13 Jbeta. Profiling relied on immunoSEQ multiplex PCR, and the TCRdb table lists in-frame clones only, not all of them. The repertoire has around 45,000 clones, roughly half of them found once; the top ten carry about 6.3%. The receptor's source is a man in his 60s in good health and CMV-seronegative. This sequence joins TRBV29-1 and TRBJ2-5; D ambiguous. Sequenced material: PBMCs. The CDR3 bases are TGCAGCGCGATGCCCCCCAGCCAAGAGACCCAGTACTTC. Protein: CSAMPPSQETQYF.